One sample yielded the 17 T cell receptor beta chains listed below, sequenced in a study of CD8+CD57+ T cells in acquired aplastic anemia (dated by TCRdb to 2016 to 2018). Sequencing relied on an Illumina HiSeq 2000. TCR beta VDJ combination and CDR3 sequence profiling used genomic DNA as the template. TCRdb took the public reads, trimmed them with fastp at Q25, ran MiXCR for clone calling and kept in-frame beta chains. Entries are consolidated by CDR3 protein sequence, retaining the most common genes and DNA. Counted in this sample were about 160,000 distinct CDR3 sequences; approximately 44% of them appeared once. The ten largest make up approximately 1.1% of the sample. The specimen sequenced was sorted CD4+, CD8+, or CD8+CD57+ T cells (not recorded which) from PBMCs. The receptor set was obtained from a human donor in good health.

The V gene is TRBV6-5, the J gene TRBJ1-6, with D unclear. Germline lookup yields CDR1 MNHEY and CDR2 SVGAGI. The CDR3 is 15 amino acids. Trimming pared 0 bases from V and 6 bases from J, leaving 9 bases between. CDR3 nucleotide sequence: TGTGCCAGCAGTTACTCAGGGATGGCTAATTCACCCCTCCACTTT. Its protein is CASSYSGMANSPLHF.

This clonotype occurred many times. The chain recombines TRBV20-1 with TRBJ2-2, with 7 bases fitting TRBD1. Germline CDR1 and CDR2: DFQATT and SNEGSKA (reference sequence). The CDR3 runs 15 residues. V was clipped by 3 bases and J by 0 bases; unmatched bases: 4. Here the CDR3 DNA reads TGCAGTGCTAGCGGACAGGATTCGAACACCGGGGAGCTGTTTTTT. Translation gives CSASGQDSNTGELFF.

The rearrangement links TRBV29-1 to TRBJ2-1; no firm D call. V dropped 4 bases and J dropped 0 bases, with 10 bases sitting between them. This CDR3 has 14 amino acids. Germline V gene sequence: CDR1 SQVTM, CDR2 ANQGSEA. The CDR3 DNA follows: TGCAGCGTTGCACAAGAGAGCTCCTACAATGAGCAGTTCTTC. This translates into CSVAQESSYNEQFF.

The chain combines TRBV6-2 or TRBV6-3 with TRBJ2-7, with 10 bases aligning to TRBD1. The J segment lost 5 bases and the V segment lost 1 base, leaving 20 bases of the junction unmatched. Germline V gene sequence: CDR1 MNHEY, CDR2 SVGEGT. The CDR3 loop spans 20 amino acids. Here the CDR3 DNA reads TGTGCCAGCAGTTACTGGGGGCCCGGGACAGGGGCCAAATCAAGTCACGAGCAGTACTTC. Encoded protein: CASSYWGPGTGAKSSHEQYF.

At least ten counts were recorded for this clonotype. The genes are TRBV11-3 and TRBJ2-1; D ambiguous. The ends were cut back, 6 bases at V and 7 bases at J, with 10 bases in the middle. CDR1 is SGHNT and CDR2 is YENEEA in the germline V gene. The CDR3 runs to 12 residues. CDR3 sequence reads: CASSSLGNEQFF. CDR3 sequence (DNA): TGTGCCAGCAGTTCCCTAGGTAATGAGCAGTTCTTC.

This clonotype was observed many times. The chain employs TRBV20-1 and TRBJ2-2; TRBD1 might be the D (5 bases). With 4 bases removed from V and 6 bases from J, the gap between germline ends came to 9 bases. The CDR3 loop spans 12 amino acids. Per the germline V gene, CDR1 is DFQATT and CDR2 is SNEGSKA (reference sequence). The CDR3 spells CSATRAAGELFF. The CDR3 DNA reads TGCAGTGCTACCAGGGCCGCCGGGGAGCTGTTTTTT.

This clonotype came up a few times. V and J are TRBV7-6 and TRBJ2-6; maybe TRBD1 (5 bases). V lost 1 base and J 0 bases, leaving 10 bases between the germline ends. Germline V gene sequence: CDR1 SGHVS, CDR2 FNYEAQ. CDR3 length: 17 amino acids. CDR3: CASSLGQDSSGANVLTF. The CDR3 bases are TGTGCCAGCAGCTTAGGCCAAGACAGCTCTGGGGCCAACGTCCTGACTTTC.

This clonotype was seen more than once but under ten times. V and J are TRBV24-1 and TRBJ2-3, with D perhaps TRBD1 (6 bases). This CDR3 region has 16 residues. CDR1 and CDR2 from the germline V gene are KGHDR and SFDVKD. With 3 bases removed from V and 6 bases from J, the gap between germline ends came to 18 bases. The CDR3 region is CATSDGLGALRDTQYF. The CDR3 nucleotides read TGTGCCACCAGTGATGGTCTGGGGGCGCTCAGGGATACGCAGTATTTT.

This sequence joins TRBV24-1 and TRBJ2-1; the match to TRBD1 covers 8 bases. Germline assignment: CDR1 KGHDR and CDR2 SFDVKD. The CDR3 is 14 residues long. V shed 5 bases, J shed 7 bases, and the junction held 6 bases outside the gene matches. The CDR3 nucleotides read TGTGCCACCAGTGCGACAGGGGCGTTTAATGAGCAGTTCTTC. Amino acids: CATSATGAFNEQFF.

The sample holds many counts of this clonotype. The V and J genes are TRBV29-1 and TRBJ2-7, with 10 nucleotides matching TRBD2. CDR1 and CDR2 (germline): SQVTM, ANQGSEA. The CDR3 covers 14 residues. The J segment lost 7 bases and the V segment lost 7 bases, leaving 13 bases of the junction unmatched. The CDR3 protein is CSGGTSAERREQYF. The CDR3 DNA is TGCAGCGGCGGGACTAGCGCGGAACGGAGGGAGCAGTACTTC.

The gene calls are TRBV7-3 and TRBJ1-1; D possibly corresponds to TRBD1 (5 bases). Per germline, CDR1 SGHTA and CDR2 FQGTGA. V lost 3 bases to trimming and J lost 4 bases, with 6 bases between them. The CDR3 is made up of 12 amino acids. CDR3 region: CASSFQGTEAFF. The CDR3, as DNA: TGTGCCAGCAGCTTCCAGGGCACTGAAGCTTTCTTT.

V usage is TRBV24-1 and J usage is TRBJ2-1; the D gene is possibly TRBD1 (6 bases). Germline V gene lookup returns CDR1 KGHDR and CDR2 SFDVKD. V was trimmed by 6 bases and J by 2 bases, leaving 13 bases between them. The CDR3 covers 15 residues. The CDR3 DNA sequence: TGTGCCACCAGTTTCCGACAGGCGCCCTACAATGAGCAGTTCTTC. Its protein product is CATSFRQAPYNEQFF.

This clonotype has only one observation. The chain carries TRBV11-1 and TRBJ2-7; D is uncertain. Germline V CDR1 and CDR2: SGHAT, FQDESV (reference sequence). Trimming stripped 0 bases from V and 4 bases from J, with 7 bases between. The CDR3 consists of 13 residues. The CDR3: CASSLAAEYEQYF. CDR3 DNA: TGTGCCAGCAGCTTAGCGGCAGAGTACGAGCAGTACTTC.

As to this clonotype: A read error may be the cause here, since a much bigger clone is one base away. The chain joins TRBV6-1 to TRBJ2-1; possible D gene TRBD2, 5 bases. This CDR3 contains 15 residues. Germline-derived CDR1 and CDR2 are MNHNS and SASEGT. CDR3: CASSADWDTYNEQSF. The DNA for the CDR3 is TGTGCCAGCAGCGCGGACTGGGATACCTACAATGAGCAGTCCTTC.

This clonotype was detected once. The chain employs TRBV15 and TRBJ2-1; no reliable D call. In germline, CDR1 is LNHNV, CDR2 YYDKDF (reference sequence). The CDR3 extends over 16 amino acids. Trimming pared 0 bases from V and 2 bases from J, leaving 11 bases between. For the CDR3, the DNA is TGTGCCACCAGCAGAGAAGAAACAAGAACCTACAATGAGCAGTTCTTC. Translation gives CATSREETRTYNEQFF.

The CDR3 loop is CASTTGYNNEQFF. The CDR3 DNA follows: TGTGCCAGTACGACAGGCTATAACAATGAGCAGTTCTTC. The rearrangement uses TRBV7-9 and TRBJ2-1; D possibly corresponds to TRBD1 (6 bases). Germline V gives CDR1 SEHNR, CDR2 FQNEAQ (reference sequence). V was trimmed by 9 bases and J by 5 bases, leaving 14 bases between them. The CDR3 spans 13 residues.

In its sample, this clonotype was seen many times. The rearrangement links TRBV5-6 to TRBJ1-6; TRBD1 might be the D (5 bases). Germline loops: CDR1 SGHDT, CDR2 YYEEEE. This CDR3 region has 16 residues. V shed 4 bases and J shed 0 bases, with 11 bases lying between them. The CDR3 sequence is CASSLDTFSYNSPLHF. CDR3 DNA: TGTGCCAGCAGCCTGGACACCTTCTCCTATAATTCACCCCTCCACTTT.